These 21 T cell receptor beta chains were all obtained from the same sample, sequenced in a study of blood T cell repertoires in COVID-19. Method: immunoSEQ multiplex PCR; TCRdb's copy keeps in-frame clones and lacks some. The data contain 150,000 or so clones, 78% of them singletons. The sequenced material came from peripheral blood. The origin of the receptors is a man older than 75 with acute or convalescent COVID-19.

The chain uses TRBV5-4 and TRBJ1-2; 7 bases line up with TRBD1. J was trimmed by 0 bases and V by 6 bases; bases with no gene match: 8. The germline CDR1 and CDR2 sequences are SGHNT and YYREEE (reference sequence). The CDR3 has 15 amino acids. CDR3 region: CASTIDRDPNYGYTF. The CDR3, as DNA: TGTGCCAGCACCATAGACAGGGATCCTAACTATGGCTACACCTTC. Full variable domain (remainder filled in from reference TRBV5-4 and TRBJ1-2): ETGVTQSPTHLIKTRGQQVTLRCSSQSGHNTVSWYQQALGQGPQFIFQYYREEENGRGNFPPRFSGLQFPNYSSELNVNALELDDSALYLCASTIDRDPNYGYTFGSGTRLTVV.

The chain links TRBV11-1 to TRBJ2-2; the D is unclear. V was shortened by 1 base and J by 0 bases, with 6 bases between the two germline ends. The CDR3 is made up of 15 amino acids. Germline V gene data show CDR1 as SGHAT and CDR2 as FQDESV (reference sequence). CDR3 sequence: CASSLELTNTGELFF. CDR3 DNA: TGTGCCAGCAGCTTAGAGCTCACGAACACCGGGGAGCTGTTTTTT.

V gene TRBV4-3 combines with J gene TRBJ1-2; D perhaps matches TRBD1 (5 bases). CDR1 and CDR2 (germline): LGHNA, YSLEER. The ends were cut back, 0 bases at V and 2 bases at J, with 7 bases in the middle. This CDR3 has 14 residues. The CDR3 reads CASSQDSGNYGYTF. CDR3 DNA: TGCGCCAGCAGCCAAGATTCAGGGAACTATGGCTACACCTTC.

V gene TRBV20-1 combines with J gene TRBJ2-7; weak D call: TRBD1 (5 bases). Germline CDR1 DFQATT, CDR2 SNEGSKA (reference sequence). The ends were cut back, 3 bases at V and 5 bases at J, with 8 bases in the middle. This CDR3 region has 11 residues. The CDR3 loop is CSASQGNEQYF. As DNA, the CDR3 is TGCAGTGCTAGTCAGGGCAACGAGCAGTACTTC.

This clone came up a few times. The sample carries other DNA sequences with the same CDR3. The chain joins TRBV9 to TRBJ1-1; the D is unclear. The CDR3 spans 13 residues. Germline CDR1 is SGDLS and CDR2 is YYNGEE. Trimming removed 0 bases from V and 4 bases from J, with 7 bases in between. This chain's CDR3 is CASSVETGTEAFF. The CDR3 bases are TGTGCCAGCAGCGTAGAGACGGGCACTGAAGCTTTCTTT.

This chain links TRBV27 with TRBJ2-2, with D possibly matching TRBD1 (5 bases). Germline V CDR1 and CDR2: MNHEY, SMNVEV (reference sequence). The CDR3 covers 16 residues. The V and J ends lost 3 bases and 2 bases respectively, with 13 bases between them. CDR3 sequence (DNA): TGTGCCAGCAGTTTGTTTAGGGGATTAAACACCGGGGAGCTGTTTTTT. As protein: CASSLFRGLNTGELFF.

The genes are TRBV2 and TRBJ2-1; D uncertain. V was clipped by 6 bases and J by 12 bases, with 12 bases between them. The CDR3 covers 11 residues. Germline V lookup: CDR1 SNHLY, CDR2 FYNNEI. The DNA for the CDR3 is TGTGCCAGCAGGAATCAAGCCGGGCAGTTCTTC. This translates into CASRNQAGQFF.

The chain recombines TRBV7-2 with TRBJ1-1, with 9 bases that match TRBD1. The CDR3 is made up of 14 amino acids. Germline V gene sequence: CDR1 SGHTA, CDR2 FQGNSA. V lost 5 bases and J lost 4; bases outside the gene matches: 5. This chain's CDR3 is CASSLDRGITEAFF. Written as DNA, the CDR3 is TGTGCCAGCAGCCTGGACAGGGGAATCACTGAAGCTTTCTTT.

This chain links TRBV10-3 with TRBJ2-1; 14 bases agree with TRBD2. Germline assignment: CDR1 ENHRY and CDR2 SYGVKD. This CDR3 spans 15 amino acids. With V trimmed by 6 bases and J by 8 bases, 6 bases remained unmatched. CDR3 bases: TGTGCCATCAGCGCCGGGACTAGCGGGGGTGATGAGCAGTTCTTC. This codes for CAISAGTSGGDEQFF.

This chain connects TRBV5-8 to TRBJ1-4; 9 nucleotides match TRBD1. V lost 4 bases and J lost 6; bases outside the gene matches: 7. This CDR3 region has 15 residues. Germline loops: CDR1 SGHTS, CDR2 YDEGEE. The CDR3 loop is CASSRGTGLDEKLFF. CDR3 coding DNA: TGTGCCAGCAGCCGAGGGACAGGGTTGGATGAAAAACTGTTTTTT.

The chain couples TRBV3-1 (or the pseudogene TRBV3-2) to TRBJ2-5, with 11 bases lining up with TRBD2. The CDR3 length is 15 residues. Germline values: CDR1 LGHDT, CDR2 YNNKEL (reference sequence). The trim removed 5 bases at V and 5 bases at J, leaving 7 bases unmatched. The CDR3 region is CASSLTSGEGETQYF. CDR3 DNA sequence: TGTGCCAGCAGCTTGACTAGCGGGGAGGGGGAGACCCAGTACTTC.

The gene calls are TRBV5-6 and TRBJ1-6; maybe TRBD1 (5 bases). Germline CDR1 SGHDT, CDR2 YYEEEE. CDR3 size: 16 residues. V was clipped by 3 bases and J by 10 bases, with 20 bases between them. In nucleotides, the CDR3 is TGTGCCAGCAGCTCGGACCCCCGGGGGGGTTGGTCACCCCTCCACTTT. It translates to CASSSDPRGGWSPLHF.

This clone was recorded a few times. CDR3 sequence: CAWSRTGLGNYGYTF. The CDR3 DNA follows: TGTGCCTGGAGCCGTACAGGGCTCGGGAACTATGGCTACACCTTC. The rearrangement links TRBV30 to TRBJ1-2, with a possible D match to TRBD1 (6 bases). The CDR3 loop spans 15 amino acids. V lost 3 bases to trimming and J lost 2 bases, with 16 bases between them. Germline V gene data show CDR1 as GTSNPN and CDR2 as SVGIG (reference sequence).

The rearrangement uses TRBV9 and TRBJ1-3; D possibly corresponds to TRBD1 (5 bases). CDR3 size: 16 residues. Trimming stripped 0 bases from V and 2 bases from J, with 12 bases between. CDR1 SGDLS and CDR2 YYNGEE come from the germline V gene. CDR3 sequence: CASSVGAGRAGNTIYF. The CDR3 nucleotides read TGTGCCAGCAGCGTAGGGGCAGGGAGGGCTGGAAACACCATATATTTT.

V usage is TRBV10-2 and J usage is TRBJ2-3, with D maybe TRBD1 (6 bases). Germline CDR1 is WSHSY and CDR2 is SAAADI. The germline V and J ends were trimmed by 8 bases and 0 bases, with 9 bases remaining between them. The length of the CDR3 is 13 residues. The CDR3 bases are TGCGCCAGCCGACAGGAGAGCACAGATACGCAGTATTTT. Translated: CASRQESTDTQYF.

This clone occurred once. The V and J genes are TRBV11-2 and TRBJ2-3; 13 bases map to TRBD2. Trimming at V came to 4 bases and at J to 5 bases, leaving 3 bases not matched to a gene. The CDR3 has 15 residues. Germline CDR1 SGHAT, CDR2 FQNNGV. CDR3 loop: CASSSLAGGGDTQYF. CDR3 DNA sequence: TGTGCCAGCAGCTCACTAGCGGGGGGGGGAGATACGCAGTATTTT. The entire variable domain, with the rest obtained from reference TRBV11-2 and TRBJ2-3, is as follows: EAGVAQSPRYKIIEKRQSVAFWCNPISGHATLYWYQQILGQGPKLLIQFQNNGVVDDSQLPKDRFSAERLKGVDSTLKIQPAKLEDSAVYLCASSSLAGGGDTQYFGPGTRLTVL.

This chain uses TRBV27 with TRBJ1-5, with 11 bases matching TRBD1. The J segment lost 2 bases and the V segment lost 5 bases, leaving 11 bases of the junction unmatched. The germline V gene encodes CDR1 MNHEY and CDR2 SMNVEV (reference sequence). This CDR3 spans 18 amino acids. The CDR3, as DNA: TGTGCCAGCAGTGACTCGGACAGGGGGCTGGTCGGCAATCAGCCCCAGCATTTT. Its translation: CASSDSDRGLVGNQPQHF.

The rearrangement joins TRBV7-9 to TRBJ2-3; 14 bases agree with TRBD2. CDR1 and CDR2 (germline): SEHNR, FQNEAQ (reference sequence). The CDR3 covers 18 residues. The J segment lost 5 bases and the V segment lost 4 bases, leaving 11 bases of the junction unmatched. The CDR3 here is CASSSLRLAGGPVDTQYF. CDR3 in DNA: TGTGCCAGCAGCTCCCTTCGACTAGCGGGGGGGCCGGTAGATACGCAGTATTTT.

The J gene is TRBJ1-5, the V gene TRBV6-6; the D gene is possibly TRBD1 (5 bases). Deletions cut 6 bases from V and 5 bases from J, with 17 bases between. Looked up from germline, CDR1 is MNHNY and CDR2 is SVGAGI (reference sequence). This CDR3 region has 15 residues. The CDR3 sequence is CASRTRVGEDQPQHF. The CDR3 nucleotides are TGTGCCAGCAGGACCAGGGTTGGTGAAGATCAGCCCCAGCATTTT.

The chain couples TRBV28 to TRBJ1-2; 9 bases map to TRBD1. This CDR3 region has 13 residues. Germline CDR1 and CDR2: MDHEN and SYDVKM. V lost 3 bases, J lost 7 bases, and 3 bases stayed unmatched. CDR3 in DNA: TGTGCCAGCAGTTTTGGACAGGGGCTTGGCTACACCTTC. Translating it yields CASSFGQGLGYTF.

This chain links TRBV2 with TRBJ2-1, with 14 bases that match TRBD2. This CDR3 region has 15 residues. The germline V gene encodes CDR1 SNHLY and CDR2 FYNNEI. The ends lost 3 bases at V and 10 bases at J; junction bases unmatched: 5. The CDR3 DNA reads as TGTGCCAGCAGTGAGACTAGCGGGGGGGCTAGAGAGCAGTTCTTC. Amino acids: CASSETSGGAREQFF. The complete variable domain, with remaining parts taken from reference TRBV2 and TRBJ2-1, reads EPEVTQTPSHQVTQMGQEVILRCVPISNHLYFYWYRQILGQKVEFLVSFYNNEISEKSEIFDDQFSVERPDGSNFTLKIRSTKLEDSAMYFCASSETSGGAREQFFGPGTRLTVL.